The 17 T cell receptor beta chains below all came from one sample that was sequenced in a study of blood T cells in healthy people across ages. For the second PCR, which ran for 7 to 11 cycles, a sample-barcoded 5' primer and a J-beta primer mix were used. TCRdb reanalysed the 5' RACE reads using MiXCR and keeps one entry per CDR3 protein. Of about 780,000 distinct CDR3 sequences listed, under 30% were seen once; the top ten hold around 3%. The same data also went into a second study, on T cells of mothers and their children.

Sequences were obtained from blood. The receptors here all came from a boy younger than 18 in good health.

This sequence joins TRBV12-3 or TRBV12-4 and TRBJ2-5, with 8 bases matching TRBD2. The J call may not be correct, given that the DNA end is closer to TRBJ2-7. The CDR3 contains 14 residues. CDR3 coding DNA: TGTGCCAGCAGTGAGCGGGGGTGGGTATTCGAGCAGTACTTC. Encoded protein: CASSERGWVFEQYF.

CDR3 in DNA: TGCGCCAGCAGCTTGGGGCCTGACTTTGAAGCTTTCTTT. Its translation: CASSLGPDFEAFF. This rearrangement joins TRBV5-1 to TRBJ1-1; no reliable D call. V was trimmed by 0 bases and J by 7 bases, leaving 10 bases between them. This CDR3 comprises 13 residues. The germline V gene encodes CDR1 SGHRS and CDR2 YFSETQ.

This chain links TRBV10-3 with TRBJ2-7; possibly TRBD2 for D (6 bases). The V end lost 1 base, the J end lost 2 bases, and 12 bases lay between the germline ends. The germline CDR1 and CDR2 sequences are ENHRY and SYGVKD. The CDR3 extends over 15 amino acids. CDR3 residues: CAISEWGSGAYEQYF. For the CDR3, the DNA is TGTGCCATCAGTGAGTGGGGGTCGGGGGCCTACGAGCAGTACTTC.

There are a few counts of this clonotype. The chain is built from TRBV29-1 and TRBJ2-5; 9 bases fit TRBD1. CDR1 and CDR2 (germline): SQVTM, ANQGSEA. The CDR3 length is 14 residues. Trimming at V came to 3 bases and at J to 5 bases, leaving 7 bases not matched to a gene. CDR3 protein: CSVENRGQMETQYF. CDR3 in DNA: TGCAGCGTTGAGAACAGGGGGCAGATGGAGACCCAGTACTTC.

The gene calls are TRBV20-1 and TRBJ2-1; perhaps TRBD2 as D (7 bases). The germline V and J ends were trimmed by 3 bases and 0 bases, with 12 bases remaining between them. Germline-derived CDR1 and CDR2 are DFQATT and SNEGSKA (reference sequence). The CDR3 runs to 15 residues. CDR3 protein: CSASEGGFSYNEQFF. CDR3 bases: TGCAGTGCTAGTGAGGGGGGGTTCTCCTACAATGAGCAGTTCTTC.

This clonotype was seen many times. V and J are TRBV29-1 and TRBJ2-7, with TRBD2 identical over 14 bases. This CDR3 is built from 15 residues. The J segment lost 6 bases and the V segment lost 7 bases, leaving 11 bases of the junction unmatched. Germline-derived CDR1 and CDR2 are SQVTM and ANQGSEA. The CDR3 spells CSATGTSGGRSEQYF. The CDR3 DNA reads as TGCAGCGCCACCGGGACTAGCGGGGGTAGGTCCGAGCAGTACTTC.

The J gene is TRBJ2-5, the V gene TRBV20-1; 8 bases line up with TRBD2. The CDR3 sequence is 15 residues long. With V trimmed by 8 bases and J by 4 bases, 15 bases remained unmatched. CDR1 and CDR2 (germline): DFQATT, SNEGSKA (reference sequence). The CDR3 sequence is CSTKTGGTGGETQYF. CDR3 bases: TGCAGTACCAAAACGGGGGGGACGGGAGGAGAGACCCAGTACTTC.

The chain combines TRBV7-2 with TRBJ2-3; 10 bases map to TRBD2. V gave up 3 bases and J gave up 4 bases; unmatched junction bases: 10. CDR1 is SGHTA and CDR2 is FQGNSA in the germline V gene. This CDR3 has 17 amino acids. CDR3 in amino acids: CASSFFGGAGGADTQYF. DNA for the CDR3: TGTGCCAGCAGCTTCTTCGGGGGAGCGGGAGGGGCAGATACGCAGTATTTT. Full variable domain (missing parts from reference TRBV7-2 and TRBJ2-3): GAGVSQSPSNKVTEKGKDVELRCDPISGHTALYWYRQSLGQGLEFLIYFQGNSAPDKSGLPSDRFSAERTGGSVSTLTIQRTQQEDSAVYLCASSFFGGAGGADTQYFGPGTRLTVL.

At least ten counts were recorded for this clonotype. The V and J genes are TRBV12-3 or TRBV12-4 and TRBJ2-7, with 8 positions matching TRBD2. This CDR3 has 13 amino acids. V lost 6 bases to trimming and J lost 2 bases; unmatched junction nucleotides: 3. CDR3 protein: CASSPGGTYEQYF. CDR3 coding DNA: TGTGCCAGCAGCCCGGGGGGGACCTACGAGCAGTACTTC.

In the case of this clonotype: Sequence at one end of the junction differs from germline and may be a read error. The chain carries TRBV4-1 and TRBJ1-2; no firm D call. Germline CDR1 and CDR2: MGHRA and YSYEKL. The CDR3 runs to 14 residues. CDR3 sequence reads: CASRQAVSGYGYTF. DNA of the CDR3: TGCGCCAGCAGGCAAGCAGTAAGTGGCTATGGCTACACCTTC.

The sample holds a few counts of this clonotype. This chain joins TRBV2 and TRBJ1-4; D possibly corresponds to TRBD1 (5 bases). Germline V CDR1 and CDR2: SNHLY, FYNNEI. Trimming stripped 8 bases from V and 6 bases from J, with 13 bases between. The CDR3 runs 13 residues. CDR3: CASLSDTDEKLFF. CDR3 in DNA: TGTGCCAGCCTTTCGGACACGGATGAAAAACTGTTTTTT. The whole variable domain, filled in from reference TRBV2 and TRBJ1-4, reads EPEVTQTPSHQVTQMGQEVILRCVPISNHLYFYWYRQILGQKVEFLVSFYNNEISEKSEIFDDQFSVERPDGSNFTLKIRSTKLEDSAMYFCASLSDTDEKLFFGSGTQLSVL.

This clonotype was seen a few times. The chain has TRBV28 and TRBJ2-5, with 9 nucleotides matching TRBD2. With the DNA end fitting TRBJ2-7 better, the J assignment may be wrong. Looked up from germline, CDR1 is MDHEN and CDR2 is SYDVKM. This CDR3 spans 16 amino acids. The CDR3 coding sequence is TGTGCCAGCAGTTTATGGAAGCGGGGGGATTCCTACGAGCAGTACTTC. This codes for CASSLWKRGDSYEQYF.

This clonotype has more than one count but fewer than ten. The chain joins TRBV11-2 to TRBJ2-1; 9 bases match TRBD1. The CDR3 is made up of 15 amino acids. V lost 5 bases to trimming and J lost 8 bases; unmatched junction nucleotides: 10. Germline-derived CDR1 and CDR2 are SGHAT and FQNNGV. Written as DNA, the CDR3 is TGTGCCAGCAGCACAACCGGGACAGGGTATCATGAGCAGTTCTTC. Encoded protein: CASSTTGTGYHEQFF.

Points on this clonotype: One end of the junction varies from germline; a read error may be responsible. This chain connects TRBV5-1 to TRBJ1-3; no firm D call. The V gene's germline CDR1 is SGHRS and CDR2 YFSETQ. CDR3 length equals 15 residues. Here the CDR3 DNA reads TGCGCCAGCAGCTTGGATTCGCGCTCTGGAAACGCCATATATTTT. Translation: CASSLDSRSGNAIYF. Based on the CDR3 plus reference TRBV5-1 and TRBJ1-3, the full variable domain is KAGVTQTPRYLIKTRGQQVTLSCSPISGHRSVSWYQQTPGQGLQFLFEYFSETQRNKGNFPGRFSGRQFSNSRSEMNVSTLELGDSALYLCASSLDSRSGNAIYFGEGSWLTVV.

This clonotype has only a few counts. The rearrangement joins TRBV5-5 to TRBJ1-5, with TRBD1 matching 10 bases. The ends lost 4 bases at V and 6 bases at J; junction bases unmatched: 1. Per the germline V gene, CDR1 is SGHKS and CDR2 is YYEKEE (reference sequence). This CDR3 is 13 amino acids long. Here the CDR3 reads CASSRQGAQPQHF. As DNA, the CDR3 is TGTGCCAGCAGCCGACAGGGGGCTCAGCCCCAGCATTTT.

This clonotype was picked up a small number of times. The chain joins TRBV10-3 to TRBJ2-5, with 7 bases aligning to TRBD1. The J call may be incorrect, as the DNA end agrees better with TRBJ2-7. Germline assignment: CDR1 ENHRY and CDR2 SYGVKD. CDR3 length equals 16 residues. The CDR3 sequence: CAISSSGTDSSYEQYF. CDR3 sequence (DNA): TGTGCCATCAGTTCCTCCGGGACAGACAGCTCCTACGAGCAGTACTTC.

Remarks on this clonotype: At one end the junction does not follow the germline gene, possibly because of a read error. The chain recombines TRBV5-1 with TRBJ2-7, with D tentatively TRBD1 or TRBD2 (5 bases each). The germline V gene encodes CDR1 SGHRS and CDR2 YFSETQ. The CDR3 is made up of 13 amino acids. The CDR3 spells CASSLGANYEQYF. CDR3 DNA sequence: TGTGCCAGCAGCCTCGGGGCTAACTACGAGCAGTACTTC.